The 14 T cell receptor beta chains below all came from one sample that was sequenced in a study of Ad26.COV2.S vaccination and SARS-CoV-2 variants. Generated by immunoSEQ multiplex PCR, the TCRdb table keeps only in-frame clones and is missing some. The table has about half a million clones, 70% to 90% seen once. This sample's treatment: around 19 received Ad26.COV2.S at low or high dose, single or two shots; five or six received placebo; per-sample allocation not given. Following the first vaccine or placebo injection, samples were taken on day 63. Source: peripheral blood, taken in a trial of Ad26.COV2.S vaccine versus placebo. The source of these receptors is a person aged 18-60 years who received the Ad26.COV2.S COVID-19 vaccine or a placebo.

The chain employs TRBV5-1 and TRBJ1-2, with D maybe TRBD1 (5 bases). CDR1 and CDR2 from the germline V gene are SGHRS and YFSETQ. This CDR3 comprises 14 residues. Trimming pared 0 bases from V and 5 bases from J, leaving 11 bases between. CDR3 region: CASSLAGGVYGYTF. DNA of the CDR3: TGCGCCAGCAGCTTGGCGGGAGGGGTTTATGGCTACACCTTC.

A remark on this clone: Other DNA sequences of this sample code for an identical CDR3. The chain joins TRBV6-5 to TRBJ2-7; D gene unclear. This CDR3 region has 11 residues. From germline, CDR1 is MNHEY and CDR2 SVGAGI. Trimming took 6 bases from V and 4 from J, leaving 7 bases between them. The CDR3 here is CASRTGYEQYF. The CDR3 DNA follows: TGTGCCAGCAGGACCGGATACGAGCAGTACTTC.

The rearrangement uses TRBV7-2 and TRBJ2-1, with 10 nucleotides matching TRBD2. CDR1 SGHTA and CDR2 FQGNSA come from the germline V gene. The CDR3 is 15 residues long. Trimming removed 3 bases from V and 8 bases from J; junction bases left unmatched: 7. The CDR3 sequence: CASSFGLAASDEQFF. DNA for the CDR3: TGTGCCAGCAGCTTCGGACTAGCGGCATCTGATGAGCAGTTCTTC.

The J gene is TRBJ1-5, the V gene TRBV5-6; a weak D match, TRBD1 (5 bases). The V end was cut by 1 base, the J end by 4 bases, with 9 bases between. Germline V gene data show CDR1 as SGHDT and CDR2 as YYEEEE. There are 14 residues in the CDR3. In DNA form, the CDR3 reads TGTGCCAGCAGCTTGCGGGGGTCAAATCAGCCCCAGCATTTT. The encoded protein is CASSLRGSNQPQHF.

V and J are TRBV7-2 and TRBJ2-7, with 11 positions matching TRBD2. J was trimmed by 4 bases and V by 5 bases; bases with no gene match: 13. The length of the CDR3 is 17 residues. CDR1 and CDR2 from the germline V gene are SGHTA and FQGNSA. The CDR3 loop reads CASSKRVAGGPAYEQYF. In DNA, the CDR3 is TGTGCCAGCAGCAAACGGGTAGCGGGAGGGCCGGCATACGAGCAGTACTTC.

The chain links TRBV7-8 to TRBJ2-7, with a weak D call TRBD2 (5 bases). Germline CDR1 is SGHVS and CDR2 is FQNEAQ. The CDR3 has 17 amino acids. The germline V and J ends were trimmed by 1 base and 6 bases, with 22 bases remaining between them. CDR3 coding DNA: TGTGCCAGCAGCTTAGGTTGGGGAACTAGTTTGGGGTCCGAGCAGTACTTC. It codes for CASSLGWGTSLGSEQYF.

The CDR3 protein is CASSRRQGHTEAFF. For the CDR3, the DNA is TGTGCCAGCAGCCGTAGACAGGGACACACTGAAGCTTTCTTT. This rearrangement joins TRBV6-5 to TRBJ1-1; 7 nucleotides line up with TRBD1. Germline assignment: CDR1 MNHEY and CDR2 SVGAGI. V trimming: 6 bases; J trimming: 3 bases; junction bases outside the gene matches: 7. The CDR3 has 14 amino acids.

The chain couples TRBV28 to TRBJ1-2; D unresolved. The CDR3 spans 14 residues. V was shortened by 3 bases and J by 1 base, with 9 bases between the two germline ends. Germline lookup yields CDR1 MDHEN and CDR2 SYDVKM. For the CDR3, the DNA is TGTGCCAGCAGTTTGGTTCTAGGTAACTATGGCTACACCTTC. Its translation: CASSLVLGNYGYTF.

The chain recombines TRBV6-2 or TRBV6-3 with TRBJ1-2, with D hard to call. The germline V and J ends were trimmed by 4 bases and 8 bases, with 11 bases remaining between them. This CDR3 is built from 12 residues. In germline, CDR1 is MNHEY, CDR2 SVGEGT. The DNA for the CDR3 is TGTGCCAGCAGTTCGGGATCGAGGGGCTACACCTTC. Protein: CASSSGSRGYTF.

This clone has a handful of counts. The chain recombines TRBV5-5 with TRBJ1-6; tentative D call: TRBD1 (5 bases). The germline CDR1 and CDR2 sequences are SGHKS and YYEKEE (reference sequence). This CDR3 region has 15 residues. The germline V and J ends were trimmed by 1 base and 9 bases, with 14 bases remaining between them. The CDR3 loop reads CASSLTQGRVSPLHF. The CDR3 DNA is TGTGCCAGCAGCTTGACCCAGGGCAGAGTTTCACCCCTCCACTTT.

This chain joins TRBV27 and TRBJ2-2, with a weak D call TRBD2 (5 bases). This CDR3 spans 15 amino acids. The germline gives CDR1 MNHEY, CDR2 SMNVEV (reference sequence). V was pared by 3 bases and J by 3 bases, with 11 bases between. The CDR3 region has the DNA TGTGCCAGCAGTTTTGGATGGCGGGACACCGGGGAGCTGTTTTTT. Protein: CASSFGWRDTGELFF.

The CDR3, as DNA: TGTGCCAGCAGCCAAGAGGAGCAGACTTTGAACACTGAAGCTTTCTTT. Amino acid sequence: CASSQEEQTLNTEAFF. The chain carries TRBV4-2 and TRBJ1-1; D unresolved. This CDR3 is 16 amino acids long. The germline V and J ends were trimmed by 0 bases and 0 bases, with 11 bases remaining between them. Germline CDR1 is LGHNA and CDR2 is YNFKEQ.

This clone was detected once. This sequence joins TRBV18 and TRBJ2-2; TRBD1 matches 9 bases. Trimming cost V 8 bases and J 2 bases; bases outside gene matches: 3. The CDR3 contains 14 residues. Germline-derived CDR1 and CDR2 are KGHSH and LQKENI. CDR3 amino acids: CASRTGVNTGELFF. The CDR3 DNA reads TGTGCCAGCAGGACAGGGGTAAACACCGGGGAGCTGTTTTTT.

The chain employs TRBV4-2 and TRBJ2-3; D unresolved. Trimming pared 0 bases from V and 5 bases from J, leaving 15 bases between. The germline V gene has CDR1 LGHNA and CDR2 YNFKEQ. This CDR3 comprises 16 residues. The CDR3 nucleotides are TGTGCCAGCAGCCAAGATGAGCTAGTATCTAGAGATACGCAGTATTTT. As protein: CASSQDELVSRDTQYF.